The next 21 T cell receptor beta chains were all read from a single sample in a study of cytomegalovirus exposure and HLA in healthy donors (TCRdb year 2017). Library method: the immunoSEQ multiplex PCR assay. The multiplex PCR relied on a mix of 60 forward primers for TCR Vbeta segments and 13 reverse primers for TCR Jbeta segments. Drawn from immuneACCESS, this table holds only the in-frame rearrangements with V and J called that TCRdb kept. Clones are partly lost; checked studies trace under half to an unresolved V gene and leave the rest unexplained. Within this sample are more than 75,000 clones, with around 79% of them counted one time only. The ten largest clonotypes hold 14% to 15% of the sample. Material for sequencing was PBMCs. Every receptor here comes from a middle-aged woman in good health and CMV-seropositive.

In its sample, this clone was seen a few times. This chain joins TRBV18 and TRBJ1-6; 7 bases are a match to TRBD1. In germline, CDR1 is KGHSH, CDR2 LQKENI. This CDR3 is 15 amino acids long. Trimming removed 2 bases from V and 9 bases from J; junction bases left unmatched: 7. The CDR3 DNA reads TGTGCCAGCTCACCAGGTCAGGGGGAGTTTTCACCCCTCCACTTT. Protein: CASSPGQGEFSPLHF.

CDR3 amino acids: CASSAGTRTFYGYTF. Here the CDR3 DNA reads TGTGCCAGTTCCGCCGGGACAAGGACTTTCTATGGCTACACCTTC. This rearrangement joins TRBV19 to TRBJ1-2; D possibly corresponds to TRBD1 (6 bases). CDR3 length: 15 residues. V was shortened by 8 bases and J by 4 bases, with 20 bases between the two germline ends. Germline CDR1 is LNHDA and CDR2 is SQIVND (reference sequence).

This chain connects TRBV5-4 to TRBJ2-1, with D maybe TRBD2 (6 bases). The CDR3 loop spans 16 amino acids. The V gene's germline CDR1 is SGHNT and CDR2 YYREEE (reference sequence). Trimming stripped 0 bases from V and 0 bases from J, with 10 bases between. The CDR3 sequence is CASSLAGGVSYNEQFF. DNA for the CDR3: TGTGCCAGCAGCTTGGCCGGCGGGGTCTCCTACAATGAGCAGTTCTTC.

This chain joins TRBV19 and TRBJ1-2; TRBD1 agrees at 9 bases. The CDR3 length is 16 residues. Germline trimming cut 3 bases from V and 4 bases from J; bases unmatched to any gene: 9. Germline values: CDR1 LNHDA, CDR2 SQIVND (reference sequence). The CDR3 region is CASSIVPRDRVYGYTF. Written as DNA, the CDR3 is TGTGCCAGTAGTATCGTCCCCCGGGACAGGGTCTATGGCTACACCTTC.

This CDR3 is CASSPAATSGGAREQFF. The CDR3, as DNA: TGTGCCAGCAGTCCCGCCGCCACTAGCGGGGGGGCAAGGGAGCAGTTCTTC. The genes are TRBV6-4 and TRBJ2-1; 13 bases line up with TRBD2. V lost 5 bases to trimming and J lost 10 bases; unmatched junction nucleotides: 14. The CDR3 contains 17 residues. Germline V lookup: CDR1 MRHNA, CDR2 SNTAGT.

This chain connects TRBV10-3 to TRBJ2-7, with 8 nucleotides matching TRBD1. The V segment lost 5 bases and the J segment 3 bases; nucleotides outside the gene matches: 9. Germline CDR1 and CDR2: ENHRY and SYGVKD. The CDR3 extends over 15 amino acids. The CDR3 region has the DNA TGTGCCATCAGTAGGACAGGGACTCTTAACTACGAGCAGTACTTC. Translation gives CAISRTGTLNYEQYF.

This clone was seen more than once but under ten times. The chain has TRBV27 and TRBJ2-3, with 9 bases identical to TRBD1. V lost 7 bases and J lost 3; bases outside the gene matches: 17. The CDR3 covers 18 residues. CDR1 is MNHEY and CDR2 is SMNVEV in the germline V gene (reference sequence). This CDR3 is CASTSSRDRVLRTDTQYF. As DNA, the CDR3 is TGTGCCAGCACCTCCTCGCGGGACAGGGTATTAAGGACAGATACGCAGTATTTT.

This rearrangement joins TRBV5-4 to TRBJ2-5; 14 bases match TRBD2. Germline CDR1 reads SGHNT; CDR2 reads YYREEE (reference sequence). J was trimmed by 5 bases and V by 6 bases; bases with no gene match: 9. The CDR3 runs 16 residues. The CDR3 here is CASNAGLAGGGETQYF. CDR3 DNA sequence: TGTGCCAGCAACGCCGGACTAGCGGGGGGTGGGGAGACCCAGTACTTC.

This clone was seen more than once but under ten times. V is TRBV15 and J is TRBJ2-7, with D possibly TRBD1 on 6 matching bases. CDR1 and CDR2 from the germline V gene are LNHNV and YYDKDF (reference sequence). V was pared by 5 bases and J by 7 bases, with 15 bases between. The CDR3 contains 13 residues. The CDR3 spells CATSGSGELEQYF. In nucleotides, the CDR3 is TGTGCCACCAGCGGGTCAGGGGAGCTGGAGCAGTACTTC.

The CDR3 region has the DNA TGTGCCAGCTGGGCACGGGGGGTAATCACTGAAGCTTTCTTT. The encoded protein is CASWARGVITEAFF. The genes are TRBV27 and TRBJ1-1, with D perhaps matching TRBD1 (5 bases). Germline V lookup: CDR1 MNHEY, CDR2 SMNVEV (reference sequence). V lost 8 bases to trimming and J lost 4 bases, with 17 bases between them. This CDR3 has 14 amino acids.

This chain's CDR3 is CASSIQGNTEAFF. The CDR3 DNA follows: TGTGCCAGCAGCATACAGGGGAACACTGAAGCTTTCTTT. The chain has TRBV7-3 and TRBJ1-1; D may be TRBD1 (6 bases). V was trimmed by 5 bases and J by 1 base, leaving 8 bases between them. Germline V gene lookup returns CDR1 SGHTA and CDR2 FQGTGA. The CDR3 runs to 13 residues.

The rearrangement uses TRBV4-3 and TRBJ1-4, with 10 bases identical to TRBD1. The CDR3 covers 16 residues. Germline V gene lookup returns CDR1 LGHNA and CDR2 YSLEER. J gave up 8 bases and V 0 bases, and 6 bases lay outside the gene matches. The CDR3 sequence: CASSQDLGTGAEKLFF. CDR3 nucleotides: TGCGCCAGCAGCCAAGATCTTGGGACAGGGGCGGAAAAACTGTTTTTT.

The rearrangement joins TRBV19 to TRBJ2-7; 7 bases match TRBD1. The junction had 3 bases not matched to a gene; V was cut back by 6 bases and J by 1 base. The length of the CDR3 is 13 residues. Per the germline V gene, CDR1 is LNHDA and CDR2 is SQIVND (reference sequence). The CDR3 DNA sequence: TGTGCCAGTAGCTGGACAGGATCCTACGAGCAGTACTTC. The encoded protein is CASSWTGSYEQYF.

This chain connects TRBV20-1 to TRBJ2-7, with D unclear. V dropped 1 base and J dropped 9 bases, with 10 bases sitting between them. The CDR3 loop spans 11 amino acids. Germline CDR1 and CDR2: DFQATT and SNEGSKA (reference sequence). The CDR3 region is CSARVPSGQYF. CDR3 in DNA: TGCAGTGCTAGAGTTCCGTCGGGGCAGTACTTC.

The gene calls are TRBV4-1 and TRBJ2-5, with 12 bases aligning to TRBD2. TRBJ2-7 matches the DNA end more closely, so the J call is doubtful. From germline, CDR1 is MGHRA and CDR2 YSYEKL. The CDR3 has 16 residues. The CDR3: CASSQDRLAGEAEQYF. The CDR3 nucleotides are TGCGCCAGCAGCCAGGATAGACTAGCGGGAGAGGCCGAGCAGTACTTC.

The chain employs TRBV5-1 and TRBJ2-1; 10 nucleotides align to TRBD2. This CDR3 has 15 residues. The V gene's germline CDR1 is SGHRS and CDR2 YFSETQ. The ends lost 5 bases at V and 8 bases at J; junction bases unmatched: 10. The CDR3 sequence: CASRSSGSPFDEQFF. The CDR3 DNA reads as TGCGCCAGCAGGTCTAGCGGGAGTCCTTTTGATGAGCAGTTCTTC.

The rearrangement joins TRBV30 to TRBJ2-1, with 10 bases fitting TRBD2. V gave up 2 bases and J gave up 10 bases; unmatched junction bases: 11. Germline values: CDR1 GTSNPN, CDR2 SVGIG (reference sequence). The CDR3 is made up of 15 amino acids. The CDR3 loop reads CAWSRLAGGFREQFF. The CDR3 DNA reads as TGTGCCTGGAGTCGACTAGCGGGTGGATTCAGAGAGCAGTTCTTC. The full variable domain, with the rest looked up from reference TRBV30 and TRBJ2-1, is SQTIHQWPATLVQPVGSPLSLECTVEGTSNPNLYWYRQAAGRGLQLLFYSVGIGQISSEVPQNLSASRPQDRQFILSSKKLLLSDSGFYLCAWSRLAGGFREQFFGPGTRLTVL.

This chain connects TRBV6-6 to TRBJ2-2; 8 positions match TRBD2. Germline values: CDR1 MNHNY, CDR2 SVGAGI (reference sequence). The CDR3 loop spans 15 amino acids. Trimming removed 4 bases from V and 4 bases from J; junction bases left unmatched: 5. The CDR3 DNA follows: TGTGCCAGCAGTTGGAGCGGGAGTGGCACCGGGGAGCTGTTTTTT. Translated, it gives CASSWSGSGTGELFF.

The rearrangement uses TRBV28 and TRBJ2-1; D ambiguous. CDR3 length equals 13 residues. V lost 10 bases, J lost 9 bases, and 19 bases lay in between. Germline V gene lookup returns CDR1 MDHEN and CDR2 SYDVKM. CDR3 protein: CATGSPSSSEQFF. Here the CDR3 DNA reads TGTGCCACCGGTAGTCCATCGTCATCTGAGCAGTTCTTC. Full variable domain (outside the CDR3, taken from reference TRBV28 and TRBJ2-1): DVKVTQSSRYLVKRTGEKVFLECVQDMDHENMFWYRQDPGLGLRLIYFSYDVKMKEKGDIPEGYSVSREKKERFSLILESASTNQTSMYLCATGSPSSSEQFFGPGTRLTVL.

The chain combines TRBV7-2 with TRBJ1-5, with 7 bases that match TRBD1. Per the germline V gene, CDR1 is SGHTA and CDR2 is FQGNSA. This CDR3 has 11 amino acids. V shed 8 bases, J shed 9 bases, and the junction held 4 bases outside the gene matches. In DNA, the CDR3 is TGTGCCAGCCACGGGGACAGGCCCCAGCATTTT. It specifies CASHGDRPQHF. Full variable domain (remainder filled in from reference TRBV7-2 and TRBJ1-5): GAGVSQSPSNKVTEKGKDVELRCDPISGHTALYWYRQSLGQGLEFLIYFQGNSAPDKSGLPSDRFSAERTGGSVSTLTIQRTQQEDSAVYLCASHGDRPQHFGDGTRLSIL.

The gene calls are TRBV5-5 and TRBJ2-3; maybe TRBD1 (5 bases). V was pared by 7 bases and J by 5 bases, with 11 bases between. Germline assignment: CDR1 SGHKS and CDR2 YYEKEE (reference sequence). This CDR3 contains 12 residues. The CDR3 region has the DNA TGTGCCAGCTCACCCGGACAAGATACGCAGTATTTT. Residues: CASSPGQDTQYF. Full variable domain (missing parts from reference TRBV5-5 and TRBJ2-3): DAGVTQSPTHLIKTRGQQVTLRCSPISGHKSVSWYQQVLGQGPQFIFQYYEKEERGRGNFPDRFSARQFPNYSSELNVNALLLGDSALYLCASSPGQDTQYFGPGTRLTVL.